The 21 T cell receptor beta chains given below trace back to one sample, sequenced in a study of T-cell memory formation after mild COVID-19. A single record per CDR3 protein comes from TCRdb applying MiXCR to the 5' RACE reads. Counted here are 150,000 or so distinct CDR3 sequences, around 27% occurring once; the ten biggest clones make up around a quarter. The sample comprised PBMCs or a T cell subset sorted from them (not recorded which). Every receptor here comes from an adult woman who had mild COVID-19 (a few samples of this study predate the infection). Cell type and time point are not known.

This clonotype was observed many times. V usage is TRBV4-1 and J usage is TRBJ1-1; D unclear. Germline V gene data show CDR1 as MGHRA and CDR2 as YSYEKL. Trimming removed 0 bases at V and 1 base at J, with 3 bases between. The CDR3 has 13 amino acids. CDR3 residues: CASSQDRNTEAFF. The CDR3 nucleotides read TGCGCCAGCAGCCAAGATAGGAACACTGAAGCTTTCTTT.

The CDR3 loop is CSVPLTSGRSYNEQFF. DNA of the CDR3: TGCAGCGTCCCTCTGACTAGCGGGAGAAGCTACAATGAGCAGTTCTTC. The chain joins TRBV29-1 to TRBJ2-1; TRBD2 matches at 12 bases. The CDR3 is made up of 16 amino acids. The germline CDR1 and CDR2 sequences are SQVTM and ANQGSEA. J lost 3 bases, V lost 6 bases, and 9 bases had no gene match.

V gene TRBV9 combines with J gene TRBJ1-1, with D maybe TRBD1 (5 bases). V dropped 0 bases and J dropped 4 bases, with 10 bases sitting between them. CDR1 is SGDLS, CDR2 YYNGEE, per germline. CDR3 size: 14 residues. The CDR3 DNA is TGTGCCAGCAGCGTAGGGGGCACGCTCACTGAAGCTTTCTTT. Amino acid sequence: CASSVGGTLTEAFF.

The genes are TRBV7-9 and TRBJ2-1; 7 bases map to TRBD1. Per germline, CDR1 SEHNR and CDR2 FQNEAQ (reference sequence). J lost 0 bases, V lost 8 bases, and 4 bases had no gene match. This CDR3 region has 14 residues. The CDR3 DNA sequence: TGTGCCAGCGGCAGGACAGGCTCCTACAATGAGCAGTTCTTC. This sequence encodes CASGRTGSYNEQFF.

The V and J genes are TRBV7-2 and TRBJ2-3, with 7 bases aligning to TRBD2. Germline CDR1 reads SGHTA; CDR2 reads FQGNSA. CDR3 length: 15 amino acids. V lost 5 bases and J lost 0; bases outside the gene matches: 5. CDR3 coding DNA: TGTGCCAGCAGCACAAGCGGGGTTAGCACAGATACGCAGTATTTT. Amino acids: CASSTSGVSTDTQYF. Filled out from reference TRBV7-2 and TRBJ2-3, the complete variable domain reads GAGVSQSPSNKVTEKGKDVELRCDPISGHTALYWYRQSLGQGLEFLIYFQGNSAPDKSGLPSDRFSAERTGGSVSTLTIQRTQQEDSAVYLCASSTSGVSTDTQYFGPGTRLTVL.

The V gene is TRBV5-1, the J gene TRBJ1-2, with 7 nucleotides matching TRBD1. The germline V gene has CDR1 SGHRS and CDR2 YFSETQ. The CDR3 sequence is 14 residues long. The ends lost 4 bases at V and 6 bases at J; junction bases unmatched: 9. The CDR3 DNA sequence: TGCGCCAGCAGCCCGTACCAGGGGGTTGATGGCTACACCTTC. Translated: CASSPYQGVDGYTF.

This clonotype was found a few times. This chain connects TRBV24-1 to TRBJ1-1; 9 bases are shared with TRBD1. Germline-derived CDR1 and CDR2 are KGHDR and SFDVKD. The CDR3 has 13 residues. V was pared by 6 bases and J by 7 bases, with 5 bases of the junction left unmatched. The CDR3 spells CATSTGTGNEAFF. The CDR3 nucleotides read TGTGCCACCAGTACCGGGACAGGGAATGAAGCTTTCTTT.

In its sample, this clonotype was seen a few times. This chain joins TRBV7-9 and TRBJ2-7; TRBD2 matches 14 bases. Trimming took 5 bases from V and 1 from J; bases not matched to a gene: 7. The CDR3 is 17 residues long. The V gene's germline CDR1 is SEHNR and CDR2 FQNEAQ (reference sequence). This CDR3 reads CASSQGLAGAKSYEQYF. CDR3 in DNA: TGTGCCAGCAGCCAGGGACTAGCGGGAGCGAAGTCCTACGAGCAGTACTTC.

This clonotype was detected a few times. The V call is TRBV5-6, the J call TRBJ2-3, with D perhaps given as TRBD1 or TRBD2 (6 bases each). CDR3 length equals 15 residues. Trimming stripped 0 bases from V and 5 bases from J, with 13 bases between. Germline V CDR1 and CDR2: SGHDT, YYEEEE. The DNA for the CDR3 is TGTGCCAGCAGCTTGGTGCCGGGGGCTGGAGATACGCAGTATTTT. It specifies CASSLVPGAGDTQYF.

This clonotype was recorded a few times. V usage is TRBV7-9 and J usage is TRBJ2-1, with D possibly matching TRBD1 (5 bases). The CDR3 extends over 15 amino acids. The V gene's germline CDR1 is SEHNR and CDR2 FQNEAQ (reference sequence). V lost 2 bases and J lost 6, with 14 bases in between. The CDR3 nucleotides are TGTGCCAGCAGCTTAAAACAGGAGTTTGCCAATGAGCAGTTCTTC. Amino acid sequence: CASSLKQEFANEQFF.

The sample holds one count of this clonotype. V gene TRBV12-3 or TRBV12-4 combines with J gene TRBJ1-2; 12 nucleotides align to TRBD1. The CDR3 has 13 amino acids. V dropped 6 bases and J dropped 6; count of bases not matched to a gene: 2. This chain's CDR3 is CASSGTGGDGYTF. The CDR3 nucleotides are TGTGCCAGCAGCGGGACAGGGGGCGATGGCTACACCTTC.

Sample share makes this clonotype medium-sized. V usage is TRBV20-1 and J usage is TRBJ2-1; TRBD2 is a possible D gene (5 bases). The CDR3 spans 15 residues. Trimming stripped 4 bases from V and 3 bases from J, with 16 bases between. CDR1 is DFQATT, CDR2 SNEGSKA, per germline (reference sequence). CDR3 sequence (DNA): TGCAGTGCTACCCCACCCCTCGGGGTCTACAATGAGCAGTTCTTC. Its translation is CSATPPLGVYNEQFF.

This chain joins TRBV20-1 and TRBJ1-1; the D is unclear. V was trimmed by 7 bases and J by 1 base, leaving 10 bases between them. The V gene's germline CDR1 is DFQATT and CDR2 SNEGSKA (reference sequence). There are 12 residues in the CDR3. As DNA, the CDR3 is TGCAGTGTTAGGAAGGGGAACACTGAAGCTTTCTTT. Protein product: CSVRKGNTEAFF.

This clonotype showed up many times. This chain links TRBV10-3 with TRBJ2-7, with D unresolved. With 1 base removed from V and 3 bases from J, the gap between germline ends came to 10 bases. CDR3 length equals 14 residues. Germline V CDR1 and CDR2: ENHRY, SYGVKD. For the CDR3, the DNA is TGTGCCATCAGTGAGTTAGAAAGGAGCTACGAGCAGTACTTC. This translates into CAISELERSYEQYF.

This sequence joins TRBV12-3 or TRBV12-4 and TRBJ1-2; D unresolved. V was trimmed by 5 bases and J by 8 bases, leaving 15 bases between them. The CDR3 consists of 13 residues. The CDR3 is CASSQPGGGGYTF. CDR3 DNA: TGTGCCAGCAGTCAACCGGGCGGCGGGGGCTACACCTTC.

This clonotype was seen a few times. The chain combines TRBV7-9 with TRBJ2-7, with no clear D. The CDR3 is 13 amino acids. V lost 7 bases, J lost 0 bases, and 10 bases lay in between. CDR1 SEHNR and CDR2 FQNEAQ come from the germline V gene (reference sequence). CDR3 sequence reads: CASTSPGSYEQYF. DNA for the CDR3: TGTGCCAGCACATCCCCGGGCTCCTACGAGCAGTACTTC.

The rearrangement uses TRBV3-1 and TRBJ1-6; tentative D call: TRBD1 (5 bases). Germline lookup yields CDR1 LGHDT and CDR2 YNNKEL (reference sequence). The length of the CDR3 is 15 residues. V was shortened by 4 bases and J by 7 bases, with 14 bases between the two germline ends. CDR3 coding DNA: TGTGCCAGCAGCCGGGGACCTCAGGCCAATTCACCCCTCCACTTT. Amino acid sequence: CASSRGPQANSPLHF.

This clonotype has a handful of counts. V and J are TRBV7-9 and TRBJ1-1; D not resolved. Germline CDR1 and CDR2: SEHNR and FQNEAQ (reference sequence). V was cut by 11 bases and J by 2 bases, with 12 bases left in between. This CDR3 region has 12 residues. Here the CDR3 reads CAGRTPNTEAFF. The DNA for the CDR3 is TGTGCCGGTCGGACCCCCAACACTGAAGCTTTCTTT.

The rearrangement links TRBV15 to TRBJ2-7; the match to TRBD1 covers 9 bases. CDR3 length: 14 amino acids. The V gene's germline CDR1 is LNHNV and CDR2 YYDKDF (reference sequence). After removal of 4 bases from V and 6 bases from J, the junction contained 7 bases not matched to a gene. CDR3: CATSIRDRVSEQYF. DNA for the CDR3: TGTGCCACCAGCATCCGGGACAGGGTATCCGAGCAGTACTTC.

The chain joins TRBV20-1 to TRBJ2-1, with 9 bases lining up with TRBD2. CDR1 DFQATT and CDR2 SNEGSKA come from the germline V gene (reference sequence). The ends lost 3 bases at V and 8 bases at J; junction bases unmatched: 8. The CDR3 extends over 14 amino acids. The CDR3 DNA reads as TGCAGTGCTAGGGTTGGCGGGAGGGTGGATGAGCAGTTCTTC. As protein: CSARVGGRVDEQFF.

This clonotype was counted once. The rearrangement joins TRBV4-1 to TRBJ1-1; D call uncertain. This CDR3 has 14 amino acids. In germline, CDR1 is MGHRA, CDR2 YSYEKL. Trimming left V 1 base short and J 6 bases short, with 12 bases between. This CDR3 reads CASSQGFGEAEAFF. CDR3 DNA: TGCGCCAGCAGCCAAGGGTTCGGGGAAGCTGAAGCTTTCTTT.